What follows are 23 T cell receptor beta chains derived from one specimen sequenced in a study of cytotoxic CD8 clonotypes in ibrutinib-treated CLL. Data came from immunoSEQ multiplex PCR; TCRdb stores just in-frame clones and leaves some out. The table lists 30,000 to 40,000 clones, approximately 69% of them singletons. The source was PBMCs, collected before ibrutinib treatment. The receptors derive from a human donor with chronic lymphocytic leukemia.

The J gene is TRBJ2-3, the V gene TRBV30; D tentatively fits TRBD1 or TRBD2 (6 bases each). CDR1 and CDR2 from the germline V gene are GTSNPN and SVGIG (reference sequence). The germline V and J ends were trimmed by 0 bases and 5 bases, with 12 bases remaining between them. There are 14 residues in the CDR3. In DNA, the CDR3 is TGTGCCTGGAGTGTGTCGGGGGCGGGAGATACGCAGTATTTT. It translates to CAWSVSGAGDTQYF.

The sample holds a few counts of this clone. The V and J genes are TRBV5-6 and TRBJ1-6; weak D call: TRBD1 (5 bases). This CDR3 has 12 residues. V dropped 1 base and J dropped 18 bases, with 14 bases sitting between them. CDR1 and CDR2 (germline): SGHDT, YYEEEE. CDR3 amino acids: CASSLLDTDSHF. CDR3 nucleotides: TGTGCCAGCAGCTTGTTGGACACCGACTCCCACTTT. Based on the CDR3 plus reference TRBV5-6 and TRBJ1-6, the full variable domain is DAGVTQSPTHLIKTRGQQVTLRCSPKSGHDTVSWYQQALGQGPQFIFQYYEEEERQRGNFPDRFSGHQFPNYSSELNVNALLLGDSALYLCASSLLDTDSHFGNGTRLTVT.

V usage is TRBV2 and J usage is TRBJ2-2; perhaps TRBD1 as D (5 bases). V lost 3 bases, J lost 1 base, and 9 bases lay in between. Germline V lookup: CDR1 SNHLY, CDR2 FYNNEI. This CDR3 has 15 residues. The DNA for the CDR3 is TGTGCCAGCAGTGATCCAGGGAAGAACACCGGGGAGCTGTTTTTT. Its translation is CASSDPGKNTGELFF.

This chain joins TRBV9 and TRBJ1-5, with D uncertain. Germline V gives CDR1 SGDLS, CDR2 YYNGEE. Trimming stripped 0 bases from V and 1 base from J, with 8 bases between. The CDR3 has 15 residues. The CDR3 DNA is TGTGCCAGCAGCGTAGATGGAGGGAGCAATCAGCCCCAGCATTTT. This gives the protein CASSVDGGSNQPQHF.

This clone was seen only a few times. The chain employs TRBV7-2 and TRBJ2-3; possibly TRBD2 for D (6 bases). Germline CDR1 SGHTA, CDR2 FQGNSA. The CDR3 spans 15 residues. Deletions cut 1 base from V and 6 bases from J, with 14 bases between. The CDR3 DNA reads TGTGCCAGCAGCTTAGTTGGGGGAGGTTCGGATACGCAGTATTTT. Translation gives CASSLVGGGSDTQYF.

The table lists this clone with a few counts. The CDR3 sequence: CASSAQGKNYGYTF. The CDR3 region has the DNA TGTGCCAGCTCGGCCCAGGGCAAAAACTATGGCTACACCTTC. This sequence joins TRBV18 and TRBJ1-2; TRBD1 might be the D (5 bases). Germline CDR1 and CDR2: KGHSH and LQKENI. The V and J ends lost 6 bases and 2 bases respectively, with 13 bases between them. The CDR3 runs 14 residues.

By proportion, this clone is medium-sized. The V and J genes are TRBV5-4 and TRBJ1-5, with a weak D call TRBD1 (5 bases). There are 13 residues in the CDR3. V shed 4 bases and J shed 4 bases, with 9 bases lying between them. Germline V lookup: CDR1 SGHNT, CDR2 YYREEE (reference sequence). Written as DNA, the CDR3 is TGTGCCAGCAGCGAGGGGTGGAATCAGCCCCAGCATTTT. This codes for CASSEGWNQPQHF.

The rearrangement joins TRBV5-1 to TRBJ2-7; TRBD1 matches 8 bases. CDR1 is SGHRS and CDR2 is YFSETQ in the germline V gene. Trimming cost V 0 bases and J 3 bases; bases outside gene matches: 2. The CDR3 covers 14 residues. The CDR3 protein is CASSLAGGGYEQYF. As DNA, the CDR3 is TGCGCCAGCAGCTTGGCAGGGGGCGGCTACGAGCAGTACTTC.

J is TRBJ1-2 and V is TRBV6-5, with D perhaps matching TRBD1 (5 bases). This CDR3 has 16 amino acids. Germline V gene data show CDR1 as MNHEY and CDR2 as SVGAGI. Trimming cost V 2 bases and J 0 bases, with 13 bases left between them. The CDR3 loop is CASSYDWDPANYGYTF. The CDR3 region has the DNA TGTGCCAGCAGTTACGATTGGGACCCAGCTAACTATGGCTACACCTTC.

The CDR3 protein is CASSEDVYEQYF. CDR3 nucleotides: TGTGCCAGTAGTGAGGACGTCTACGAGCAGTACTTC. V and J are TRBV19 and TRBJ2-7, with D unclear. Trimming stripped 5 bases from V and 3 bases from J, with 8 bases between. The CDR3 sequence is 12 residues long. Germline-derived CDR1 and CDR2 are LNHDA and SQIVND (reference sequence).

This clone appeared a few times. The chain uses TRBV30 and TRBJ2-7; D not certain. This CDR3 has 15 amino acids. In germline, CDR1 is GTSNPN, CDR2 SVGIG (reference sequence). V was trimmed by 0 bases and J by 9 bases, leaving 21 bases between them. CDR3 in amino acids: CAWSVSQLSPKGQYF. Here the CDR3 DNA reads TGTGCCTGGAGTGTGTCTCAGTTATCCCCGAAAGGGCAGTACTTC.

The chain joins TRBV7-8 to TRBJ1-5, with unresolved D. CDR3 length equals 14 residues. Deletions cut 2 bases from V and 4 bases from J, with 9 bases between. CDR1 and CDR2 (germline): SGHVS, FQNEAQ. Here the CDR3 reads CASSLYGFNQPQHF. CDR3 DNA: TGTGCCAGCAGCTTATACGGCTTTAATCAGCCCCAGCATTTT.

The chain employs TRBV27 and TRBJ2-3; tentatively, D is TRBD1 (6 bases). The CDR3 runs to 14 residues. The germline CDR1 and CDR2 sequences are MNHEY and SMNVEV (reference sequence). Deletions cut 3 bases from V and 2 bases from J, with 9 bases between. CDR3 residues: CASSFGTSTDTQYF. In DNA form, the CDR3 reads TGTGCCAGCAGTTTCGGGACATCCACAGATACGCAGTATTTT.

The count of this clone is one. The V gene is TRBV5-1, the J gene TRBJ2-3, with 9 nucleotides matching TRBD2. Per the germline V gene, CDR1 is SGHRS and CDR2 is YFSETQ. This CDR3 is 15 amino acids long. J was trimmed by 4 bases and V by 2 bases; bases with no gene match: 5. This chain's CDR3 is CASSFLAGGPDTQYF. In DNA, the CDR3 is TGCGCCAGCAGCTTTCTGGCGGGAGGGCCAGATACGCAGTATTTT.

The chain combines TRBV19 with TRBJ1-5, with D hard to call. The germline V and J ends were trimmed by 7 bases and 2 bases, with 15 bases remaining between them. The germline gives CDR1 LNHDA, CDR2 SQIVND (reference sequence). The CDR3 loop spans 15 amino acids. CDR3 amino acids: CASTGRVGGNQPQHF. DNA for the CDR3: TGTGCCAGTACAGGTAGGGTAGGCGGCAATCAGCCCCAGCATTTT.

The rearrangement links TRBV7-2 to TRBJ2-1; 11 bases map to TRBD2. Germline V gives CDR1 SGHTA, CDR2 FQGNSA. With V trimmed by 0 bases and J by 9 bases, 7 bases remained unmatched. CDR3 length: 16 amino acids. The CDR3 region is CASSLAQTSGALEQFF. For the CDR3, the DNA is TGTGCCAGCAGCTTAGCGCAGACTAGCGGGGCCCTTGAGCAGTTCTTC.

This clone appeared a single time. The J gene is TRBJ1-2, the V gene TRBV7-2; tentatively, D is TRBD1 (5 bases). The V end lost 5 bases, the J end lost 8 bases, and 15 bases lay between the germline ends. The CDR3 consists of 13 residues. CDR1 is SGHTA and CDR2 is FQGNSA in the germline V gene. CDR3 DNA sequence: TGTGCCAGCAGCGGCTGGGACCGCGAGGGCTACACCTTC. Its protein product is CASSGWDREGYTF.

This chain links TRBV19 with TRBJ2-5; possible D gene TRBD1, 6 bases. CDR1 and CDR2 from the germline V gene are LNHDA and SQIVND (reference sequence). This CDR3 has 14 amino acids. Trimming shortened V by 9 bases and J by 4 bases, and 18 bases separated the two germline ends. The CDR3 is CASRDTLGVETQYF. CDR3 in DNA: TGTGCCAGCCGGGACACCCTCGGGGTAGAGACCCAGTACTTC.

The rearrangement uses TRBV29-1 and TRBJ1-5; tentatively, D is TRBD1 (5 bases). The germline V and J ends were trimmed by 6 bases and 3 bases, with 18 bases remaining between them. CDR3 size: 15 residues. The germline CDR1 and CDR2 sequences are SQVTM and ANQGSEA. The CDR3 region is CSVAVGVGLNQPQHF. The CDR3 coding sequence is TGCAGCGTAGCAGTGGGGGTGGGACTCAATCAGCCCCAGCATTTT.

This clone was found once. The chain links TRBV30 to TRBJ1-2; TRBD1 agrees at 8 bases. The trim removed 4 bases at V and 8 bases at J, leaving 12 bases unmatched. Germline V gives CDR1 GTSNPN, CDR2 SVGIG (reference sequence). The CDR3 extends over 14 amino acids. The CDR3 region has the DNA TGTGCCTGGACCCCAGGGCAGGGGGCTCCAGGCTACACCTTC. The encoded protein is CAWTPGQGAPGYTF.

J is TRBJ2-1 and V is TRBV6-4; D unresolved. Germline CDR1 MRHNA, CDR2 SNTAGT. Trimming took off 3 bases at V and 7 bases at J, with 10 bases between the two ends. This CDR3 has 13 residues. CDR3 sequence (DNA): TGTGCCAGCAGTGAGAACCTTGTTAATGAGCAGTTCTTC. Translated, it gives CASSENLVNEQFF.

The chain couples TRBV4-1 to TRBJ2-3; 8 bases fit TRBD1. Trimming at V came to 4 bases and at J to 0 bases, leaving 12 bases not matched to a gene. The V gene's germline CDR1 is MGHRA and CDR2 YSYEKL. The CDR3 runs 18 residues. In DNA, the CDR3 is TGCGCCAGCAGCCTCCAGGGGGCCAGCGACACTAGCACAGATACGCAGTATTTT. Translated: CASSLQGASDTSTDTQYF.

The gene calls are TRBV19 and TRBJ1-6; a possible D gene is TRBD1 (5 bases). The CDR3 covers 15 residues. Trimming shortened V by 5 bases and J by 10 bases, and 18 bases separated the two germline ends. CDR1 LNHDA and CDR2 SQIVND come from the germline V gene (reference sequence). CDR3 in amino acids: CASSDGTDGGSPLHF. CDR3 sequence (DNA): TGTGCCAGTAGTGACGGGACTGATGGGGGGTCACCCCTCCACTTT. The full variable domain, in which reference TRBV19 and TRBJ1-6 provide the parts outside the CDR3, is DGGITQSPKYLFRKEGQNVTLSCEQNLNHDAMYWYRQDPGQGLRLIYYSQIVNDFQKGDIAEGYSVSREKKESFPLTVTSAQKNPTAFYLCASSDGTDGGSPLHFGNGTRLTVT.